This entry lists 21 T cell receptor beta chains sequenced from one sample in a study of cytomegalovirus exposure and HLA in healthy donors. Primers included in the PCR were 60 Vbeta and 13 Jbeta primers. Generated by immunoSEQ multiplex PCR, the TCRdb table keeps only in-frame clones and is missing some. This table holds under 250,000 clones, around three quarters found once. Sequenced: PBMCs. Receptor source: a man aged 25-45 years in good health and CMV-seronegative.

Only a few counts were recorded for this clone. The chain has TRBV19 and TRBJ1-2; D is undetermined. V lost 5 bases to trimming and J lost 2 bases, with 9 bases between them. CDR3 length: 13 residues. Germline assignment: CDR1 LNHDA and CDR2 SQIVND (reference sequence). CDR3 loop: CASSSRKNYGYTF. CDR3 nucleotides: TGTGCCAGTAGTTCCAGGAAGAACTATGGCTACACCTTC. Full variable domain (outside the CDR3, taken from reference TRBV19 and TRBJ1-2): DGGITQSPKYLFRKEGQNVTLSCEQNLNHDAMYWYRQDPGQGLRLIYYSQIVNDFQKGDIAEGYSVSREKKESFPLTVTSAQKNPTAFYLCASSSRKNYGYTFGSGTRLTVV.

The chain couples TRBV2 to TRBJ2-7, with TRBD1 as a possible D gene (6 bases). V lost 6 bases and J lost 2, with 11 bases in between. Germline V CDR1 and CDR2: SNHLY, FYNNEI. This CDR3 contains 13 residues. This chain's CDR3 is CASSKGGAYEQYF. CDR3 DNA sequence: TGTGCCAGCAGCAAAGGGGGTGCCTACGAGCAGTACTTC.

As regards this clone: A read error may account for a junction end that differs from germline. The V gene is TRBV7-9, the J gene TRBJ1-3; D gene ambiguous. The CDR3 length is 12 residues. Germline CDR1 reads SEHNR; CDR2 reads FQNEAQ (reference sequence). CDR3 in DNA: TGTTCCAGCAGCTTAAGCGGAAACACCATATATTTT. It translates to CSSSLSGNTIYF.

The CDR3 nucleotides read TGCAGCGTTGAACCAGGGGGCAATGAGCAGTTCTTC. Translation: CSVEPGGNEQFF. The rearrangement joins TRBV29-1 to TRBJ2-1; 7 bases are shared with TRBD1. Germline V lookup: CDR1 SQVTM, CDR2 ANQGSEA. The CDR3 length is 12 residues. Losses at the gene ends were 2 bases for V and 6 bases for J; bases not matched to a gene: 1.

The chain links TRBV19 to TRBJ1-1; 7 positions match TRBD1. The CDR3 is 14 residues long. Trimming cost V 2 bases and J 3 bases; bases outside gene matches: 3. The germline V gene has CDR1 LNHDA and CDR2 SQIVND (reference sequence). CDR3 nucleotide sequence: TGTGCCAGTAGTATAATAGACAGGGACACTGAAGCTTTCTTT. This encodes CASSIIDRDTEAFF.

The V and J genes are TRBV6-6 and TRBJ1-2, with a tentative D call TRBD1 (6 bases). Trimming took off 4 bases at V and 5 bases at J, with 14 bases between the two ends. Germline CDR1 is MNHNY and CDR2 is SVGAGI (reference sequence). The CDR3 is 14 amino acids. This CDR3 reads CASSLLGGEYGYTF. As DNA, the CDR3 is TGTGCCAGCAGTTTACTAGGGGGAGAGTATGGCTACACCTTC.

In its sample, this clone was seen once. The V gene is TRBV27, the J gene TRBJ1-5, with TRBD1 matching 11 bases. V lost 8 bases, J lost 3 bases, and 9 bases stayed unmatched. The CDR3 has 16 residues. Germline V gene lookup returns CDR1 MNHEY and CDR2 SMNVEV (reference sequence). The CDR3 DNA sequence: TGTGCCAGCCTTCCCCGGACAGGGGGCGTCAATCAGCCCCAGCATTTT. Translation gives CASLPRTGGVNQPQHF.

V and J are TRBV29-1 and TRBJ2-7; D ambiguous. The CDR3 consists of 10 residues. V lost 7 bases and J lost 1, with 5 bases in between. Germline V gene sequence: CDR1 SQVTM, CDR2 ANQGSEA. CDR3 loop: CSAGSYEQYF. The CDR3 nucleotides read TGCAGCGCCGGGTCCTACGAGCAGTACTTC.

CDR3 nucleotide sequence: TGTGCCAGCAGCTCGTCAGTTGGTGAAAAACTGTTTTTT. This sequence encodes CASSSSVGEKLFF. The chain couples TRBV7-3 to TRBJ1-4, with D unresolved. Germline-derived CDR1 and CDR2 are SGHTA and FQGTGA. V shed 4 bases and J shed 7 bases, with 10 bases lying between them. The CDR3 spans 13 residues.

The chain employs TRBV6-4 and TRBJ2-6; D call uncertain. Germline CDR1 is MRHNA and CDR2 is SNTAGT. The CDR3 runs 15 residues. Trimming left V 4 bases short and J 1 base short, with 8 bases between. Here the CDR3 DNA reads TGTGCCAGCAGTGCGTCCTCGTCTGGGGCCAACGTCCTGACTTTC. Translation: CASSASSSGANVLTF.

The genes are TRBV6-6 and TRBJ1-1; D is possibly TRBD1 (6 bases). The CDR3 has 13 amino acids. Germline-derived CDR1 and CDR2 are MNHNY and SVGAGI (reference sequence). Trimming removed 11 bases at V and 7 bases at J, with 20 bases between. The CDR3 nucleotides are TGTGCCCTAAGGGGGACCGCTAACCATGAAGCTTTCTTT. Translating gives CALRGTANHEAFF.

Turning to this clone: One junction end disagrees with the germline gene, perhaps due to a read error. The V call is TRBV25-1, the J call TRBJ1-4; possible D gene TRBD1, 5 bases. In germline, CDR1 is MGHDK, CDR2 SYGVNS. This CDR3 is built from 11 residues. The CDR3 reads CARETTGKTVF. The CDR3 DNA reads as TGTGCCAGAGAAACTACAGGAAAAACTGTTTTT.

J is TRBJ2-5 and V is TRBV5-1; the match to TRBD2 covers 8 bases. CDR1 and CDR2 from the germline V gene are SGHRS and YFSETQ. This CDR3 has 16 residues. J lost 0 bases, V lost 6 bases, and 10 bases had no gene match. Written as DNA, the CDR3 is TGCGCCAGCACCAATTACCGGGGGGGTAACCAAGAGACCCAGTACTTC. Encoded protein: CASTNYRGGNQETQYF.

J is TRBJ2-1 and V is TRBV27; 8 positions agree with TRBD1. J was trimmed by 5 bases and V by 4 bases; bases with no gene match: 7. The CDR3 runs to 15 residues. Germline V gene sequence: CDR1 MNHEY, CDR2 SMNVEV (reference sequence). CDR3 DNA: TGTGCCAGCAGTTCGGGACAGGTTGCAGACAATGAGCAGTTCTTC. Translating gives CASSSGQVADNEQFF.

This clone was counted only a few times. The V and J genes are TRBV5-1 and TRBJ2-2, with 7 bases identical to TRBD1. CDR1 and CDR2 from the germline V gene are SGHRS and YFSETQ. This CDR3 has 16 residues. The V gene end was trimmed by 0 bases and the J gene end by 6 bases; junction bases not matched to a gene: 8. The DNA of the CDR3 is TGCGCCAGCAGCTTGGCCCTCGACAGGGTATCCGGGGAGCTGTTTTTT. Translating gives CASSLALDRVSGELFF.

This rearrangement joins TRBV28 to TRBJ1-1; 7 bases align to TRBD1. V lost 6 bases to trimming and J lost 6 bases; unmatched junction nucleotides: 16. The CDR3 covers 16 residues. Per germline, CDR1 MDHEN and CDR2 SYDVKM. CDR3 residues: CASSNPIRTGLPEAFF. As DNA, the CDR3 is TGTGCCAGCAGCAATCCCATTAGGACAGGCCTCCCTGAAGCTTTCTTT.

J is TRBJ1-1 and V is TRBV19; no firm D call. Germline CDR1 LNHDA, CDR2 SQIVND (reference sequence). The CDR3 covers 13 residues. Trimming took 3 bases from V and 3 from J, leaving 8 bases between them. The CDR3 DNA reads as TGTGCCAGTAGTATCTCGGGGTACACTGAAGCTTTCTTT. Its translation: CASSISGYTEAFF.

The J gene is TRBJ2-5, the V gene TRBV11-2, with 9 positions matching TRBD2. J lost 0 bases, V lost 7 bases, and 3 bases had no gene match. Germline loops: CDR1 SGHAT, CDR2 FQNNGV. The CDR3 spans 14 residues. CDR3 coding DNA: TGTGCCAGCACTAGCGGGACGTACCAAGAGACCCAGTACTTC. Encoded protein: CASTSGTYQETQYF.

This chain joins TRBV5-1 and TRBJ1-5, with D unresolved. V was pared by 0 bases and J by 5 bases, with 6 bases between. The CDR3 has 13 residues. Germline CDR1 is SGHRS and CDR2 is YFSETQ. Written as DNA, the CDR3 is TGCGCCAGCAGCTTGGAAACGGATCAGCCCCAGCATTTT. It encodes CASSLETDQPQHF.

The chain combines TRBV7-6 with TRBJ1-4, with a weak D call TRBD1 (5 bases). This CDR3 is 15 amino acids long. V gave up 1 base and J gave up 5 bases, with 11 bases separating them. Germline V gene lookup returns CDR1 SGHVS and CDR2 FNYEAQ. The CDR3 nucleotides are TGTGCCAGCAGCTTAGATTGGGGGGAAAATGAAAAACTGTTTTTT. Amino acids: CASSLDWGENEKLFF.

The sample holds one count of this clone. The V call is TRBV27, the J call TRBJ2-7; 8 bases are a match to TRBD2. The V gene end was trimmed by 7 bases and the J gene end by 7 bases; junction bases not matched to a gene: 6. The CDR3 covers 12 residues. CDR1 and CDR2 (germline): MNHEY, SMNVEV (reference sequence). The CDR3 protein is CASNPSGREQYF. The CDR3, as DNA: TGTGCCAGCAACCCCAGCGGGAGAGAGCAGTACTTC.